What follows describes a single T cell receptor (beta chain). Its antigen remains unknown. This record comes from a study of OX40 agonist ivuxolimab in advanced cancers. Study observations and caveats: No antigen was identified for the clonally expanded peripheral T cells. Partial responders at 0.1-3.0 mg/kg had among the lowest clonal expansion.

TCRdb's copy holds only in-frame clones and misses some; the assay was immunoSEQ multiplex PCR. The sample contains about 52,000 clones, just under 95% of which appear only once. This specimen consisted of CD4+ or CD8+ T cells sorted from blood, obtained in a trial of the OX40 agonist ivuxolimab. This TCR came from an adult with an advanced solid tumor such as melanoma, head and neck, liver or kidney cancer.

The CDR3 reads CASIGIPDTEAFF. The CDR3 DNA sequence: TGTGCCAGCATAGGCATCCCCGACACTGAAGCTTTCTTT. The gene calls are TRBV27 and TRBJ1-1; D gene ambiguous. V lost 7 bases and J lost 3, with 12 bases in between. This CDR3 is built from 13 residues. Germline CDR1 is MNHEY and CDR2 is SMNVEV (reference sequence).